The next 18 T cell receptor beta chains were all read from a single sample in a study of immune cell composition in non-small cell lung cancer. Sequenced by immunoSEQ multiplex PCR; TCRdb stores in-frame clones only, minus some. Of 3,500 or so clones in the sample, about 80% were seen once. Normal lung was sampled as far from the tumour as possible, at least 3 cm. The source material was non-adjacent lung tissue. These receptor sequences come from a human donor with non-small cell lung cancer.

This sequence joins TRBV2 and TRBJ2-3; 9 nucleotides match TRBD2. Trimming removed 6 bases from V and 2 bases from J; junction bases left unmatched: 6. CDR3 length equals 15 residues. Germline-derived CDR1 and CDR2 are SNHLY and FYNNEI. CDR3 sequence reads: CASRWREGPTDTQYF. The CDR3 bases are TGTGCCAGCAGGTGGCGGGAGGGCCCCACAGATACGCAGTATTTT.

This chain joins TRBV10-2 and TRBJ2-1; 9 bases map to TRBD2. Trimming took 2 bases from V and 12 from J; bases not matched to a gene: 5. The germline CDR1 and CDR2 sequences are WSHSY and SAAADI. This CDR3 spans 13 amino acids. The DNA for the CDR3 is TGCGCCAGCAGTGAGCGGCGGGAGGGCCCGCAGTTCTTC. Its translation: CASSERREGPQFF.

The chain couples TRBV5-6 to TRBJ1-5; TRBD1 matches at 7 bases. There are 16 residues in the CDR3. The germline gives CDR1 SGHDT, CDR2 YYEEEE. V lost 5 bases, J lost 0 bases, and 8 bases stayed unmatched. CDR3: CASSNEGGRSNQPQHF. The CDR3 bases are TGTGCCAGCAGTAACGAAGGGGGCCGTAGCAATCAGCCCCAGCATTTT. The variable domain in full, with the rest retrieved from reference TRBV5-6 and TRBJ1-5, is DAGVTQSPTHLIKTRGQQVTLRCSPKSGHDTVSWYQQALGQGPQFIFQYYEEEERQRGNFPDRFSGHQFPNYSSELNVNALLLGDSALYLCASSNEGGRSNQPQHFGDGTRLSIL.

The V and J genes are TRBV6-5 and TRBJ1-2; tentatively, D is TRBD1 (5 bases). CDR3 length equals 15 residues. CDR1 MNHEY and CDR2 SVGAGI come from the germline V gene. Trimming removed 5 bases at V and 4 bases at J, with 17 bases between. The CDR3 reads CASSGDRGGGYGYTF. The CDR3 DNA reads TGTGCCAGCAGTGGGGACCGGGGAGGAGGCTATGGCTACACCTTC.

J is TRBJ1-1 and V is TRBV4-3, with D perhaps matching TRBD1 (6 bases). Trimming took off 0 bases at V and 5 bases at J, with 13 bases between the two ends. Germline V gene sequence: CDR1 LGHNA, CDR2 YSLEER. CDR3 length equals 15 residues. CDR3 sequence reads: CASSQDNGGQTEAFF. The CDR3 DNA follows: TGCGCCAGCAGCCAAGATAACGGGGGGCAGACTGAAGCTTTCTTT.

This sequence joins TRBV30 and TRBJ2-5, with TRBD1 as a possible D gene (6 bases). Trimming took off 0 bases at V and 5 bases at J, with 10 bases between the two ends. CDR3 size: 13 residues. CDR1 GTSNPN and CDR2 SVGIG come from the germline V gene (reference sequence). The CDR3 DNA reads as TGTGCCTGGAGTGTACAGGGTACGGAGACCCAGTACTTC. It translates to CAWSVQGTETQYF.

This clone was seen a few times. The chain couples TRBV9 to TRBJ1-4; tentative D call: TRBD1 (5 bases). The V end was cut by 4 bases, the J end by 8 bases, with 18 bases between. Per germline, CDR1 SGDLS and CDR2 YYNGEE. This CDR3 is built from 15 residues. This chain's CDR3 is CASSPPGGVAEKLFF. The CDR3 DNA reads TGTGCCAGCAGCCCTCCGGGAGGGGTGGCGGAAAAACTGTTTTTT.

The V call is TRBV6-1, the J call TRBJ1-1, with 8 positions matching TRBD1. CDR1 is MNHNS and CDR2 is SASEGT in the germline V gene. The CDR3 loop spans 13 amino acids. J gave up 4 bases and V 8 bases, and 6 bases lay outside the gene matches. CDR3 residues: CASVYRGGTEAFF. The DNA of the CDR3 is TGTGCCAGCGTATACAGGGGGGGCACTGAAGCTTTCTTT.

The rearrangement joins TRBV7-9 to TRBJ2-7; 7 nucleotides match TRBD2. The CDR3 length is 13 residues. Looked up from germline, CDR1 is SEHNR and CDR2 is FQNEAQ (reference sequence). J was trimmed by 3 bases and V by 5 bases; bases with no gene match: 4. The CDR3 is CASSPWTSYEQYF. The CDR3, as DNA: TGTGCCAGCAGCCCGTGGACTAGCTACGAGCAGTACTTC.

The rearrangement uses TRBV11-2 and TRBJ1-1; D is unclear. The CDR3 length is 14 residues. Germline assignment: CDR1 SGHAT and CDR2 FQNNGV. V was shortened by 1 base and J by 7 bases, with 13 bases between the two germline ends. For the CDR3, the DNA is TGTGCCAGCAGCTTAGGCGGTAGCAACGTTGAAGCTTTCTTT. Encoded protein: CASSLGGSNVEAFF.

This clone was observed a single time. V usage is TRBV4-3 and J usage is TRBJ1-4; maybe TRBD1 (6 bases). Trimming shortened V by 0 bases and J by 5 bases, and 10 bases separated the two germline ends. This CDR3 has 15 residues. Per germline, CDR1 LGHNA and CDR2 YSLEER. CDR3 bases: TGCGCCAGCAGCCAAGATGGGACACAGAATGAAAAACTGTTTTTT. Amino acid sequence: CASSQDGTQNEKLFF.

V gene TRBV11-3 combines with J gene TRBJ2-1; tentatively, D is TRBD1 (5 bases). Trimming took off 6 bases at V and 5 bases at J, with 20 bases between the two ends. CDR1 is SGHNT and CDR2 is YENEEA in the germline V gene. This CDR3 contains 16 residues. For the CDR3, the DNA is TGTGCCAGCAGGGGGCAGGCCTCGGCCCCCCACAATGAGCAGTTCTTC. Its translation: CASRGQASAPHNEQFF.

The chain uses TRBV7-9 and TRBJ2-1; D uncertain. Trimming shortened V by 4 bases and J by 6 bases, and 16 bases separated the two germline ends. CDR1 is SEHNR, CDR2 FQNEAQ, per germline (reference sequence). This CDR3 is built from 15 residues. The DNA of the CDR3 is TGTGCCAGCAGCTCCTCCGGAGTTATCAGCAATGAGCAGTTCTTC. Translated, it gives CASSSSGVISNEQFF.

This clone was detected a few times. CDR3 in amino acids: CASSIGQGVHEQYF. The CDR3 DNA reads TGTGCCAGCAGCATCGGACAGGGGGTTCACGAGCAGTACTTC. The V and J genes are TRBV7-8 and TRBJ2-7; 10 bases are shared with TRBD1. J gave up 5 bases and V 5 bases, and 6 bases lay outside the gene matches. The CDR3 spans 14 residues. In germline, CDR1 is SGHVS, CDR2 FQNEAQ.

Concerning this clone itself: Other DNA sequences within the sample encode an identical CDR3. V gene TRBV15 combines with J gene TRBJ1-1; D not certain. The CDR3 has 13 amino acids. The V end lost 5 bases, the J end lost 1 base, and 8 bases lay between the germline ends. Germline loops: CDR1 LNHNV, CDR2 YYDKDF (reference sequence). The CDR3 sequence is CATSRTGNTEAFF. The DNA of the CDR3 is TGTGCCACCAGCCGGACTGGGAACACTGAAGCTTTCTTT.

V gene TRBV19 combines with J gene TRBJ1-3, with D perhaps matching TRBD1 (5 bases). This CDR3 region has 13 residues. In germline, CDR1 is LNHDA, CDR2 SQIVND (reference sequence). With 11 bases removed from V and 0 bases from J, the gap between germline ends came to 11 bases. The CDR3 is CAASRDSGNTIYF. The CDR3 DNA sequence: TGTGCCGCAAGCAGGGACTCTGGAAACACCATATATTTT. Full variable domain (rest looked up from reference TRBV19 and TRBJ1-3): DGGITQSPKYLFRKEGQNVTLSCEQNLNHDAMYWYRQDPGQGLRLIYYSQIVNDFQKGDIAEGYSVSREKKESFPLTVTSAQKNPTAFYLCAASRDSGNTIYFGEGSWLTVV.

The chain links TRBV13 to TRBJ2-7; D is ambiguous. From germline, CDR1 is PRHDT and CDR2 FYEKMQ (reference sequence). The germline V and J ends were trimmed by 0 bases and 3 bases, with 9 bases remaining between them. This CDR3 is built from 14 residues. CDR3 sequence: CASSLGAVYYEQYV. In nucleotides, the CDR3 is TGTGCCAGCAGCTTAGGGGCGGTTTACTACGAGCAGTACGTC.

CDR3 coding DNA: TGTGCCAGCAGCCAAGATCCTCGGCTAGCGGGAGGGCCCCCAGATACGCAGTATTTT. Translated: CASSQDPRLAGGPPDTQYF. The J gene is TRBJ2-3, the V gene TRBV14; 12 bases match TRBD2. Germline V gene data show CDR1 as SGHDN and CDR2 as FVKESK. The CDR3 runs to 19 residues. J was trimmed by 4 bases and V by 0 bases; bases with no gene match: 11. Together with reference TRBV14 and TRBJ2-3, the CDR3 gives the full variable domain: EAGVTQFPSHSVIEKGQTVTLRCDPISGHDNLYWYRRVMGKEIKFLLHFVKESKQDESGMPNNRFLAERTGGTYSTLKVQPAELEDSGVYFCASSQDPRLAGGPPDTQYFGPGTRLTVL.